These T cell receptor beta chains were read from a single sample in a study of blood T cell repertoires in COVID-19. Using immunoSEQ multiplex PCR, the repertoire was profiled, and TCRdb retains in-frame clones only, with some absent. The sample shows roughly 240,000 clones, approximately 83% of them seen only once. Material: peripheral blood. The receptor set was obtained from a woman younger than 45 who had recovered from COVID-19. CDR3s include the opening cysteine and the closing phenylalanine or tryptophan. A D gene is named only where the DNA matches it firmly. Expanded clones are given a class, and other clones once, few, many or no size at all.

DNA: TGTGCCAGCAGTCCCAACCCCCTGCAGGGCCACTACAATGAGCAGTTCTTC; CDR3: CASSPNPLQGHYNEQFF; D: NA; size: NA; V: TRBV11-2; J: TRBJ2-1
DNA: TGTGCCAGAAGCTTATGCAAGTTCGACTCCTATAATACGCAGTATTTT; CDR3: CARSLCKFDSYNTQYF; D: NA; size: NA; V: TRBV7-5; J: TRBJ2-3
DNA: TGTGCCAGCAGTGACGCAGCAGATACGCAGTATTTT; CDR3: CASSDAADTQYF; D: NA; size: NA; V: TRBV2; J: TRBJ2-3
DNA: TGTGCCAGCAGCTACAGGGGTTCCTACAATGAGCAGTTCTTC; CDR3: CASSYRGSYNEQFF; D: TRBD1; size: NA; V: TRBV6-5; J: TRBJ2-1
DNA: TGTGCCAGCAGTTCAGCGGGCTCGGACTACGAGCAGTACTTC; CDR3: CASSSAGSDYEQYF; D: NA; size: NA; V: TRBV6-2/TRBV6-3; J: TRBJ2-7
DNA: TGTGCCAGCAGTCCCAGGGACAGTAACCGAGCTTTCTTT; CDR3: CASSPRDSNRAFF; D: TRBD1; size: few; V: TRBV6-2/TRBV6-3; J: TRBJ1-1
DNA: TGTGCCAGCAGGGCCTTAGCACAAGAGACCCAGTACTTC; CDR3: CASRALAQETQYF; D: NA; size: NA; V: TRBV12-3/TRBV12-4; J: TRBJ2-5
DNA: TGTGCCAGCAGCTTTTCACAGGGGGCTGCTGGAAACACCATATATTTT; CDR3: CASSFSQGAAGNTIYF; D: TRBD1; size: NA; V: TRBV7-2; J: TRBJ1-3
DNA: TGTGCCAGCAGCTTAACGGGGGGAGGTTACAATGAGCAGTTCTTC; CDR3: CASSLTGGGYNEQFF; D: NA; size: NA; V: TRBV7-3; J: TRBJ2-1
DNA: TGTGCCAGCAGTCGGGAGCTCGCGGGGGGACCTGAGCAGTTCTTC; CDR3: CASSRELAGGPEQFF; D: TRBD2; size: NA; V: TRBV2; J: TRBJ2-1
DNA: TGTGCCAGCAGAGGGGATAGCAATCAGCCCCAGCATTTT; CDR3: CASRGDSNQPQHF; D: NA; size: NA; V: TRBV2; J: TRBJ1-5
DNA: TGTGCCAGCAGCTTAGACTATTACAATGAGCAGTTCTTC; CDR3: CASSLDYYNEQFF; D: NA; size: NA; V: TRBV11-3; J: TRBJ2-1
DNA: TGTGCCAGCAGCTTAGCTCCTGGGCATGAGCAGTTCTTC; CDR3: CASSLAPGHEQFF; D: NA; size: NA; V: TRBV7-2; J: TRBJ2-1
DNA: TGTGCCAGCAGCAAGCTCACAGGGGACACTGAAGCTTTCTTT; CDR3: CASSKLTGDTEAFF; D: TRBD1; size: NA; V: TRBV2; J: TRBJ1-1
DNA: TGTGCCAGCAGCTCCCAAGGGGGGACTAGTACCGGGGAGCTGTTTTTT; CDR3: CASSSQGGTSTGELFF; D: TRBD2; size: NA; V: TRBV7-6; J: TRBJ2-2
DNA: TGTGCCAGCAGTTCGGGGACTAGCGGGTGGGAGACCCAGTACTTC; CDR3: CASSSGTSGWETQYF; D: TRBD2; size: NA; V: TRBV6-5; J: TRBJ2-5
DNA: TGTGCCAGTAGTATTGGGACATATGACTATGGCTACACCTTC; CDR3: CASSIGTYDYGYTF; D: NA; size: NA; V: TRBV19; J: TRBJ1-2
DNA: TGTGCCAGCAGCCCCCACCAGGCAGGTGAGCAGTTCTTC; CDR3: CASSPHQAGEQFF; D: NA; size: NA; V: TRBV5-5; J: TRBJ2-1
DNA: TGTGCCACCAGCAGATCACAGGGGAACACTGAAGCTTTCTTT; CDR3: CATSRSQGNTEAFF; D: NA; size: NA; V: TRBV15; J: TRBJ1-1
DNA: TGTGCCAGCAGCCGACGGCCAGGCGAGCAGTACTTC; CDR3: CASSRRPGEQYF; D: NA; size: NA; V: TRBV3-1/TRBV3-2; J: TRBJ2-7
DNA: TGCAGTGCTAGTCAGGGGACAGACCACACCGGGGAGCTGTTTTTT; CDR3: CSASQGTDHTGELFF; D: TRBD1; size: NA; V: TRBV20-1; J: TRBJ2-2
DNA: TGTGCCAGCAGTACAGGTGAAAGCACAGATACGCAGTATTTT; CDR3: CASSTGESTDTQYF; D: NA; size: NA; V: TRBV6-5; J: TRBJ2-3
DNA: TGTGCCAGCAGCCAAAGGGGGGGAGGAACCGGGGAGCTGTTTTTT; CDR3: CASSQRGGGTGELFF; D: NA; size: NA; V: TRBV7-2; J: TRBJ2-2
DNA: TGTGCCAGCAGCCCCACCCCGGGGGGGGACTACGAGCAGTACTTC; CDR3: CASSPTPGGDYEQYF; D: TRBD2; size: NA; V: TRBV5-4; J: TRBJ2-7
DNA: TGTGCCAGCAGCCAAGTAGGGACAGGGGGAGGCTACACCTTC; CDR3: CASSQVGTGGGYTF; D: TRBD1; size: NA; V: TRBV5-6; J: TRBJ1-2
DNA: TGTGCCAGCAGCTCCGGGGGATCATCCTATGGCTACACCTTC; CDR3: CASSSGGSSYGYTF; D: NA; size: NA; V: TRBV5-6; J: TRBJ1-2
DNA: TGTGCCAGCAGCACCAGGGGGCTAGCGGGGGGACCCAGGTACGAGCAGTACTTC; CDR3: CASSTRGLAGGPRYEQYF; D: TRBD2; size: NA; V: TRBV5-4; J: TRBJ2-7
DNA: TGTGCCAGCAGCTTAATGTCTGGGACAGGGGTGGCTGAAGCTTTCTTT; CDR3: CASSLMSGTGVAEAFF; D: TRBD1; size: NA; V: TRBV7-3; J: TRBJ1-1
DNA: TGCAGTGCACAAAAAGAAGAGACCCAGTACTTC; CDR3: CSAQKEETQYF; D: NA; size: NA; V: TRBV20-1; J: TRBJ2-5
DNA: TGTGCCACCCAACAGACCATGCAAGACGAGCAGTACTTC; CDR3: CATQQTMQDEQYF; D: NA; size: NA; V: TRBV15; J: TRBJ2-7
DNA: TGTGCCAGCAGCCCCCGTTGGGTAGGAGGCTATGGCTACACCTTC; CDR3: CASSPRWVGGYGYTF; D: NA; size: NA; V: TRBV9; J: TRBJ1-2
DNA: TGTGCCAGCAGCTTAGTAAGGACAGGTATTAACGAGCAGTACTTC; CDR3: CASSLVRTGINEQYF; D: TRBD1; size: NA; V: TRBV7-9; J: TRBJ2-7
DNA: TGTGCCAGCAGACGACAGGGGGATGGCTACACCTTC; CDR3: CASRRQGDGYTF; D: TRBD1; size: NA; V: TRBV3-1/TRBV3-2; J: TRBJ1-2
DNA: TGCGCCAGCAGCCGGTACCGACTGGGGCAGGGCAAAGAGACCCAGTACTTC; CDR3: CASSRYRLGQGKETQYF; D: NA; size: NA; V: TRBV4-1; J: TRBJ2-5
DNA: TGTGCCAGCAGCTTAGCTCTACAAGAGACCCAGTACTTC; CDR3: CASSLALQETQYF; D: NA; size: NA; V: TRBV13; J: TRBJ2-5
DNA: TGTGCCAGCAGCTTGGTTCCAGAAAGCACAGATACGCAGTATTTT; CDR3: CASSLVPESTDTQYF; D: NA; size: NA; V: TRBV5-4; J: TRBJ2-3
DNA: TGTGCCAGCAGTTACTACGGCCGGGATGGCTACACCTTC; CDR3: CASSYYGRDGYTF; D: NA; size: NA; V: TRBV6-6; J: TRBJ1-2
DNA: TGTGCCAGCAGCTTCGGGACAGGGACCTACGAGCAGTACTTC; CDR3: CASSFGTGTYEQYF; D: TRBD1; size: NA; V: TRBV5-6; J: TRBJ2-7
DNA: TGTGCCAGCAGTTACCCTCAAAAGGGGGAGAAGGGTAATCCCCTCCACTTT; CDR3: CASSYPQKGEKGNPLHF; D: NA; size: NA; V: TRBV6-2/TRBV6-3; J: TRBJ1-6
DNA: NA; CDR3: CASSFFGTSGTTFGANVLTF; D: NA; size: NA; V: TRBV5-4; J: TRBJ2-6
DNA: TGCAGCGTTGGACACAACCAGGACTATGGCTACACCTTC; CDR3: CSVGHNQDYGYTF; D: NA; size: NA; V: TRBV29-1; J: TRBJ1-2